This T cell receptor (beta chain) was profiled in a study of blood T cells in healthy people across ages. Study results and caveats: Conclusively comparing naive with antigen-experienced cells was impossible with unsorted PBMCs. Fewer expanded clones and more diversity marked long-lived versus aged donors.

As concerns this clonotype: The antigen is unknown.

CDR3 length: 11 residues. Trimming stripped 4 bases from V and 7 bases from J, with 8 bases between. Then a second PCR, running roughly 7 to 11 cycles, was carried out with a sample-barcoded 5' primer and a J-beta primer mix. Each CDR3 protein is one row after TCRdb ran MiXCR on the 5' RACE reads. Among over 1,500,000 distinct CDR3 sequences listed, 49% were seen once. Peripheral blood samples of around 11 milliliters were drawn from each donor. The material sequenced was blood. The V gene is TRBV12-3 or TRBV12-4, the J gene TRBJ2-7; no firm D call. This clonotype was sampled from a woman aged 40 to 49 in good health. CDR3 region: CASSYYEEQYF. Written as DNA, the CDR3 is TGTGCCAGCAGTTACTACGAGGAGCAGTACTTC.